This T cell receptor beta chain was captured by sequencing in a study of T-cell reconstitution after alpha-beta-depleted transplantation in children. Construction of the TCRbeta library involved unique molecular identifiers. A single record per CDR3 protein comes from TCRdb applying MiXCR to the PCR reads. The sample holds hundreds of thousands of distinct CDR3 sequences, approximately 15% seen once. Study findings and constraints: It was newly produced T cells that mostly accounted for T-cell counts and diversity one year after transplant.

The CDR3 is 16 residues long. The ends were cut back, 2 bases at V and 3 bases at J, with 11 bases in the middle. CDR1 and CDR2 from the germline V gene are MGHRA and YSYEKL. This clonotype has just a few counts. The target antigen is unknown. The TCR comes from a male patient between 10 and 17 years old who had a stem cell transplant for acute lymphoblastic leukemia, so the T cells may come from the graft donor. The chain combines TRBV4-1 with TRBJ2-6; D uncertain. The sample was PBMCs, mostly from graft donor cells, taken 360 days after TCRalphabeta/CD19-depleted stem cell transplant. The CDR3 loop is CASSQFFPLGANVLTF. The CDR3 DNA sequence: TGCGCCAGCAGCCAATTCTTCCCTCTTGGGGCCAACGTCCTGACTTTC.